This T cell receptor beta chain was sequenced in a study of early T cells in non-severe SARS-CoV-2 infection. On the study more broadly: Bulk RNA isolated from unsorted whole blood underwent sequencing; chains were not paired.

Study results and limitations: Anti-spike CD8 responses were favored by VDJdb matching, which missed private and CD4 specificities.

Germline CDR1 reads MNHEY; CDR2 reads SMNVEV (reference sequence). The CDR3 is 13 residues long. V was cut by 3 bases and J by 9 bases, with 9 bases left in between. Details on this clonotype: The antigen is not known.

In the library, individual cDNA molecules carried attached unique molecular identifiers. TCRdb redid the calling of the 5' RACE reads with MiXCR, one entry per CDR3 protein. The table lists over 95,000 distinct CDR3 sequences, approximately 17% of them singletons, with roughly 1.3% in the top ten. The chain joins TRBV27 to TRBJ1-6; D ambiguous. Sequencing input: whole blood. The TCR sequence derives from an adult who was a healthcare worker with PCR-confirmed SARS-CoV-2 infection or an uninfected control (not recorded which). In DNA, the CDR3 is TGTGCCAGCAGTTTGGTGATCAGTTCACCCCTCCACTTT. Protein product: CASSLVISSPLHF.